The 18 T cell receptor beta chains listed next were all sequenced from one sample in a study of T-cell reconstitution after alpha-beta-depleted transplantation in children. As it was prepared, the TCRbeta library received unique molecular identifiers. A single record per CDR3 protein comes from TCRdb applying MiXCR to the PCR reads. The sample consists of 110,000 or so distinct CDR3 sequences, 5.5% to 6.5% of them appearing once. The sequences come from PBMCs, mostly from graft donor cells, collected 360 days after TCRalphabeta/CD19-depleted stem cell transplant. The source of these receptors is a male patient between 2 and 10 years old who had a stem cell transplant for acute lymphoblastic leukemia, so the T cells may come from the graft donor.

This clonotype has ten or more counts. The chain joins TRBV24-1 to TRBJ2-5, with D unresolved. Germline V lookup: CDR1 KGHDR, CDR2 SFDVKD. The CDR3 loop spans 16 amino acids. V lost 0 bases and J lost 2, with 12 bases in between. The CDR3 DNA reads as TGTGCCACCAGTGATTTGGGGCAGGCGGAACAAGAGACCCAGTACTTC. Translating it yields CATSDLGQAEQETQYF.

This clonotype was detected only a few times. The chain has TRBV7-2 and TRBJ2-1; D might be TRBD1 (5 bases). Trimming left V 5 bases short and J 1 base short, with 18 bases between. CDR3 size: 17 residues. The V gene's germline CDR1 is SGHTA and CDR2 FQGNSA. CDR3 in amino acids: CASSHLSWGASYNEQFF. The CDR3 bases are TGTGCCAGCAGCCACCTCTCCTGGGGCGCTTCCTACAATGAGCAGTTCTTC.

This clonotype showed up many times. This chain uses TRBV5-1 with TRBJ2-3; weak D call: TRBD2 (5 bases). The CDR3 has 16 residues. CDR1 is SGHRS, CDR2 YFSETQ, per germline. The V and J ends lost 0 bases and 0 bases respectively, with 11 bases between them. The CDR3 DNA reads TGCGCCAGCAGCTTGGAAGCGGAGGCTAGCACAGATACGCAGTATTTT. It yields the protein CASSLEAEASTDTQYF.

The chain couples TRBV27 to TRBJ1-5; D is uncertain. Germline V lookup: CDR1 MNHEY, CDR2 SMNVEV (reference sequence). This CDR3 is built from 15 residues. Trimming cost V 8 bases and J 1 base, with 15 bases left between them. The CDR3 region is CASSVRAGSNQPQHF. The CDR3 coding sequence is TGTGCCAGCTCCGTGAGGGCTGGGAGCAATCAGCCCCAGCATTTT.

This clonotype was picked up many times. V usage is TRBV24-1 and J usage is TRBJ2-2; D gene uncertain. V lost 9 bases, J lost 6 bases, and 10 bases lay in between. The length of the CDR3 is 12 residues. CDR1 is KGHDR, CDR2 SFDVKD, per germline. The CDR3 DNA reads TGTGCCACCGGTTGGCGAGCCGGGGAGCTGTTTTTT. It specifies CATGWRAGELFF.

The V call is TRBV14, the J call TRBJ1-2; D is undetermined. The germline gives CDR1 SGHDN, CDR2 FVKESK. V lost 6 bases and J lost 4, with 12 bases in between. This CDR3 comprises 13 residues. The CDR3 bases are TGTGCCAGCAGTCTTTACGAATCCTATGGCTACACCTTC. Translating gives CASSLYESYGYTF.

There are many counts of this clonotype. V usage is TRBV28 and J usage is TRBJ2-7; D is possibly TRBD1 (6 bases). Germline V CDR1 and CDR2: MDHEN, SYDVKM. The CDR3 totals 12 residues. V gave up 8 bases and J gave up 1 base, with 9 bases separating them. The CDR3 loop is CASRDTSYEQYF. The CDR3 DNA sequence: TGTGCCAGCCGGGACACGTCCTACGAGCAGTACTTC. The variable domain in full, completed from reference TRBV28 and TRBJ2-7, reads DVKVTQSSRYLVKRTGEKVFLECVQDMDHENMFWYRQDPGLGLRLIYFSYDVKMKEKGDIPEGYSVSREKKERFSLILESASTNQTSMYLCASRDTSYEQYFGPGTRLTVT.

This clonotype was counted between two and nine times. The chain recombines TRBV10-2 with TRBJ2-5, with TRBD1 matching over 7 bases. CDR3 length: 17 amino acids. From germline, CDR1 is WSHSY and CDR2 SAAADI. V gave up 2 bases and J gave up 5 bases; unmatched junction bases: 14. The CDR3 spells CASSEPYFDRVRETQYF. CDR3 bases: TGCGCCAGCAGTGAGCCTTACTTCGACAGGGTGCGGGAGACCCAGTACTTC.

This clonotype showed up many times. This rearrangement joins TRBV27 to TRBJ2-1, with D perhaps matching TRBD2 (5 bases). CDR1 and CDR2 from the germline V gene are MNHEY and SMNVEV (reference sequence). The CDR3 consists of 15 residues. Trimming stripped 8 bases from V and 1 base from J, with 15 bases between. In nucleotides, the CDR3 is TGTGCCAGCTGCTGGACTCGCCGTTCCTACAATGAGCAGTTCTTC. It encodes CASCWTRRSYNEQFF.

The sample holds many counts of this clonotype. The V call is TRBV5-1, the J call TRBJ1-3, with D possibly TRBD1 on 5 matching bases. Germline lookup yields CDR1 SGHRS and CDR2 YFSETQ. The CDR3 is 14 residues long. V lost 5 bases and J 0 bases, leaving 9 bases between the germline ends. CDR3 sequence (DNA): TGCGCCAGCAGGGACAAGAACTCTGGAAACACCATATATTTT. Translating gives CASRDKNSGNTIYF.

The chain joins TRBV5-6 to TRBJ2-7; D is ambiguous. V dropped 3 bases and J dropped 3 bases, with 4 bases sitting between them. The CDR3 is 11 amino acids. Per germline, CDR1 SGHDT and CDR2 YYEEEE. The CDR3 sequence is CASSSDYEQYF. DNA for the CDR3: TGTGCCAGCAGCTCAGACTACGAGCAGTACTTC. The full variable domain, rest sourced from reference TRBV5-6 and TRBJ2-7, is DAGVTQSPTHLIKTRGQQVTLRCSPKSGHDTVSWYQQALGQGPQFIFQYYEEEERQRGNFPDRFSGHQFPNYSSELNVNALLLGDSALYLCASSSDYEQYFGPGTRLTVT.

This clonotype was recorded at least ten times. Here the CDR3 reads CASSSLAGAPGEQYF. CDR3 in DNA: TGTGCCAGCAGCTCTTTAGCGGGAGCCCCTGGAGAGCAGTACTTC. The gene calls are TRBV13 and TRBJ2-7; TRBD2 matches at 9 bases. J lost 7 bases, V lost 4 bases, and 11 bases had no gene match. The CDR3 runs to 15 residues. Germline lookup yields CDR1 PRHDT and CDR2 FYEKMQ (reference sequence). The full variable domain, its missing parts supplied by reference TRBV13 and TRBJ2-7, is AAGVIQSPRHLIKEKRETATLKCYPIPRHDTVYWYQQGPGQDPQFLISFYEKMQSDKGSIPDRFSAQQFSDYHSELNMSSLELGDSALYFCASSSLAGAPGEQYFGPGTRLTVT.

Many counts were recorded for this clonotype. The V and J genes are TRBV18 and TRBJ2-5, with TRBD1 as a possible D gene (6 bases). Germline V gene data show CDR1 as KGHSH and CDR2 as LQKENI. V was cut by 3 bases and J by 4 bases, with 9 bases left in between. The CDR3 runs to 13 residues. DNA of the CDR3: TGTGCCAGCTCACCGGGACACCGAGAGACCCAGTACTTC. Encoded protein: CASSPGHRETQYF.

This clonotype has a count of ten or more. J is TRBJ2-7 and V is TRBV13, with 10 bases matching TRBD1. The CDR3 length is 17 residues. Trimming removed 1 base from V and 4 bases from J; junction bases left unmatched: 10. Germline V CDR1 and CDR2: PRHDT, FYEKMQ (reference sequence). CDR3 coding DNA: TGTGCCAGCAGCTTAGTGTTTGGAGGACAGGGGGTATACGAGCAGTACTTC. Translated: CASSLVFGGQGVYEQYF.

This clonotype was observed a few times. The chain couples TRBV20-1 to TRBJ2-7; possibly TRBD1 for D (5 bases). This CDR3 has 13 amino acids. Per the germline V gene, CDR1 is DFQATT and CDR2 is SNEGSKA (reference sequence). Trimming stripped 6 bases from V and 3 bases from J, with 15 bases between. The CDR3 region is CSAEGDSRYEQYF. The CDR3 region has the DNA TGCAGTGCCGAAGGAGACAGCCGCTACGAGCAGTACTTC.

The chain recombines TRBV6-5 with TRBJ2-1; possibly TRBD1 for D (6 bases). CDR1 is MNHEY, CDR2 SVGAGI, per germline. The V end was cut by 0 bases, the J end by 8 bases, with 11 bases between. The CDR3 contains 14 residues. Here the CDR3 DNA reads TGTGCCAGCAGTTACTCGAGCAGGGGCCATGAGCAGTTCTTC. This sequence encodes CASSYSSRGHEQFF.

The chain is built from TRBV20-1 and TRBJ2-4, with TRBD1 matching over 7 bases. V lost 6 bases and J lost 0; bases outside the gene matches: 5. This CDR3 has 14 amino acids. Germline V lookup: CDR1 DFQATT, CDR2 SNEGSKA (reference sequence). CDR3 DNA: TGCAGTGCCAGGGGGACGTTAGCCAAAAACATTCAGTACTTC. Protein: CSARGTLAKNIQYF.

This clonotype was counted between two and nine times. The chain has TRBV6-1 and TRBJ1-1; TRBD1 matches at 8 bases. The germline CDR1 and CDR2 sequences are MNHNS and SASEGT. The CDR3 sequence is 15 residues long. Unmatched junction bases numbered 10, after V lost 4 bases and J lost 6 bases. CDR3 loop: CASSVWTGRASEAFF. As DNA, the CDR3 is TGTGCCAGCAGTGTATGGACAGGGAGGGCCTCTGAAGCTTTCTTT.